Following are 21 T cell receptor beta chains from one sample sequenced in a study of vaccination and CD4 T cells after COVID-19. Sequencing of the DNA from cultured CD4+ T cells was carried out with the Oncomine TCR Beta short-read assay. TCRdb analysed the PCR reads with MiXCR anew, one entry per CDR3 protein. The sample has approximately 11,000 distinct CDR3 sequences, 20% to 25% seen once. These receptors lack a known antigen. As for treatment: approximately 9-day PBMC culture with coronavirus spike peptide pools or control peptides (ViraFEST assay). The input for sequencing was CD4+ T cells from blood, cultured in vitro, taken before SARS-CoV-2 vaccination. All receptors come from a human donor who received a COVID-19 vaccine.

The rearrangement uses TRBV20-1 and TRBJ2-7; D is possibly TRBD1 (6 bases). CDR1 is DFQATT and CDR2 is SNEGSKA in the germline V gene (reference sequence). The V and J ends lost 2 bases and 1 base respectively, with 12 bases between them. This CDR3 spans 14 amino acids. The CDR3 protein is CSARSSGVSYEQYF. DNA for the CDR3: TGCAGTGCTAGATCATCAGGGGTATCCTACGAGCAGTACTTC.

This clonotype is labeled as medium-sized. The chain carries TRBV20-1 and TRBJ2-4; 9 nucleotides agree with TRBD2. Germline lookup yields CDR1 DFQATT and CDR2 SNEGSKA (reference sequence). J was trimmed by 6 bases and V by 1 base; bases with no gene match: 7. This CDR3 has 15 residues. The CDR3 spells CSARGGLARRNIQYF. The CDR3 DNA is TGCAGTGCTAGAGGGGGACTAGCAAGGAGAAACATTCAGTACTTC.

The rearrangement joins TRBV20-1 to TRBJ2-7; the D gene could be TRBD1 or TRBD2 (5 bases each). The germline CDR1 and CDR2 sequences are DFQATT and SNEGSKA (reference sequence). This CDR3 is built from 13 residues. V shed 4 bases and J shed 3 bases, with 13 bases lying between them. This CDR3 is CSATGARDYEQYF. The CDR3, as DNA: TGCAGTGCTACCGGGGCTAGGGACTACGAGCAGTACTTC.

By share of the sample, this clonotype is medium-sized. CDR3 DNA sequence: TGTGCCACCAGCAGAGAGGCAACAGGGGATTATCGGAATCAGCCCCAGCATTTT. Translating gives CATSREATGDYRNQPQHF. The chain carries TRBV15 and TRBJ1-5; 7 bases map to TRBD1. Germline V lookup: CDR1 LNHNV, CDR2 YYDKDF (reference sequence). CDR3 length: 18 amino acids. Losses at the gene ends were 0 bases for V and 4 bases for J; bases not matched to a gene: 12.

Judged by abundance, this clonotype is medium-sized. The rearrangement joins TRBV6-1 to TRBJ2-2; 7 bases align to TRBD2. There are 14 residues in the CDR3. J was trimmed by 15 bases and V by 3 bases; bases with no gene match: 13. CDR1 is MNHNS and CDR2 is SASEGT in the germline V gene. CDR3 loop: CASSDPVGGRRLFF. The DNA of the CDR3 is TGTGCCAGCAGTGATCCCGTCGGGGGGAGGAGGTTGTTTTTT.

This clonotype was seen only a few times. CDR3 region: CASTVDATNEKLFF. DNA of the CDR3: TGTGCCAGCACCGTAGATGCAACTAATGAAAAACTGTTTTTT. The chain links TRBV6-1 to TRBJ1-4; D is ambiguous. The germline CDR1 and CDR2 sequences are MNHNS and SASEGT. The CDR3 covers 14 residues. V lost 7 bases to trimming and J lost 0 bases, with 9 bases between them.

This clonotype was found a few times. The J gene is TRBJ2-1, the V gene TRBV14; 15 bases map to TRBD2. The V gene end was trimmed by 1 base and the J gene end by 8 bases; junction bases not matched to a gene: 9. This CDR3 region has 18 residues. Germline CDR1 is SGHDN and CDR2 is FVKESK. The CDR3 spells CASSQARTSGGAWDEQFF. CDR3 sequence (DNA): TGTGCCAGCAGCCAAGCCCGGACTAGCGGGGGGGCCTGGGATGAGCAGTTCTTC.

CDR3 DNA: TGTGCCAGCAGCCCCCGGGACGGAGGAACCTACGAGCAGTACTTC. This encodes CASSPRDGGTYEQYF. The rearrangement uses TRBV7-2 and TRBJ2-7, with D perhaps matching TRBD1 or TRBD2 (5 bases each). Per germline, CDR1 SGHTA and CDR2 FQGNSA. V shed 5 bases and J shed 2 bases, with 16 bases lying between them. The CDR3 has 15 amino acids.

By share, this clonotype counts as medium-sized (0.01 to 0.1%). The rearrangement uses TRBV20-1 and TRBJ2-3; TRBD2 aligns across 9 bases. The V segment lost 1 base and the J segment 3 bases; nucleotides outside the gene matches: 11. Germline V gives CDR1 DFQATT, CDR2 SNEGSKA (reference sequence). The CDR3 runs to 17 residues. For the CDR3, the DNA is TGCAGTGCTAGAGCCCCCATCTTCAGCGGGGGGACAGATACGCAGTATTTT. Protein sequence: CSARAPIFSGGTDTQYF.

This clonotype was seen more than once but under ten times. The rearrangement joins TRBV15 to TRBJ1-3; D remains ambiguous. V gave up 1 base and J gave up 2 bases, with 12 bases separating them. CDR3 size: 16 residues. CDR1 is LNHNV, CDR2 YYDKDF, per germline (reference sequence). In DNA, the CDR3 is TGTGCCACCAGCAGAGGGGCCGTCGATCCTGGAAACACCATATATTTT. The encoded protein is CATSRGAVDPGNTIYF.

This clonotype was seen a few times. The rearrangement uses TRBV5-4 and TRBJ2-5; unclear D gene. CDR1 and CDR2 from the germline V gene are SGHNT and YYREEE (reference sequence). The length of the CDR3 is 14 residues. V was shortened by 0 bases and J by 4 bases, with 10 bases between the two germline ends. CDR3 residues: CASSLVGFRETQYF. The CDR3 nucleotides are TGTGCCAGCAGCTTGGTGGGGTTTCGAGAGACCCAGTACTTC.

The chain is built from TRBV14 and TRBJ2-5; the match to TRBD1 covers 7 bases. After removal of 1 base from V and 5 bases from J, the junction contained 10 bases not matched to a gene. CDR3 length: 16 amino acids. In germline, CDR1 is SGHDN, CDR2 FVKESK. The CDR3 region is CASSQAGTVGSETQYF. The CDR3 nucleotides read TGTGCCAGCAGCCAAGCCGGGACAGTGGGCTCGGAGACCCAGTACTTC.

The rearrangement joins TRBV12-5 to TRBJ1-5; D may be TRBD1 (5 bases). V was cut by 3 bases and J by 5 bases, with 11 bases left in between. From germline, CDR1 is LGHNT and CDR2 FRNRAP. The CDR3 totals 14 residues. The CDR3 nucleotides read TGTGCTAGTGGTTTTGGGGGGTTGTATCAGCCCCAGCATTTT. This gives the protein CASGFGGLYQPQHF.

This clonotype has just a few counts. The chain joins TRBV6-1 to TRBJ2-3; 9 bases map to TRBD1. Germline CDR1 MNHNS, CDR2 SASEGT. The CDR3 runs 16 residues. Trimming removed 7 bases from V and 4 bases from J; junction bases left unmatched: 12. This chain's CDR3 is CASNRGPGQGPDTQYF. CDR3 nucleotide sequence: TGTGCCAGCAATCGGGGACCGGGACAGGGTCCAGATACGCAGTATTTT.

The chain uses TRBV10-1 and TRBJ2-1; 7 nucleotides line up with TRBD2. The CDR3 runs 15 residues. Germline V gene sequence: CDR1 WNHNN, CDR2 SYGVQD (reference sequence). V lost 3 bases to trimming and J lost 0 bases; unmatched junction nucleotides: 2. This CDR3 reads CASSDPGGSYNEQFF. The CDR3 DNA sequence: TGCGCCAGCAGTGATCCGGGGGGCTCCTACAATGAGCAGTTCTTC.

This clonotype was seen only a few times. V gene TRBV12-3 or TRBV12-4 combines with J gene TRBJ1-1; D might be TRBD1 (6 bases). V was cut by 6 bases and J by 1 base, with 9 bases left in between. The CDR3 totals 13 residues. Here the CDR3 reads CASRKQGNTEAFF. The DNA of the CDR3 is TGTGCCAGCAGGAAACAGGGGAACACTGAAGCTTTCTTT.

This clonotype was seen only a few times. This chain connects TRBV7-3 to TRBJ2-1, with 10 bases that match TRBD1. Germline V lookup: CDR1 SGHTA, CDR2 FQGTGA. The CDR3 extends over 18 amino acids. Trimming removed 2 bases from V and 5 bases from J; junction bases left unmatched: 12. CDR3 protein: CASSLPDRGEVGHNEQFF. CDR3 coding DNA: TGTGCCAGCAGCTTACCGGACAGGGGGGAAGTAGGGCACAATGAGCAGTTCTTC.

J is TRBJ2-3 and V is TRBV10-3; 7 bases match TRBD2. CDR3 size: 14 residues. V trimming: 3 bases; J trimming: 2 bases; junction bases outside the gene matches: 2. Germline CDR1 ENHRY, CDR2 SYGVKD. The CDR3 region is CAISEAGSTDTQYF. The CDR3 coding sequence is TGTGCCATCAGTGAAGCGGGGTCCACAGATACGCAGTATTTT.

The chain has TRBV6-1 and TRBJ2-2; 7 nucleotides match TRBD1. This CDR3 contains 14 residues. The V segment lost 6 bases and the J segment 2 bases; nucleotides outside the gene matches: 3. Germline CDR1 and CDR2: MNHNS and SASEGT. CDR3 coding DNA: TGTGCCAGCAGCGACAGGGCCAACACCGGGGAGCTGTTTTTT. Protein product: CASSDRANTGELFF.

This clonotype rates as medium-sized. The V call is TRBV20-1, the J call TRBJ1-1; D is perhaps TRBD1 (6 bases). V was cut by 3 bases and J by 1 base, with 15 bases left in between. The CDR3 runs 15 residues. The germline gives CDR1 DFQATT, CDR2 SNEGSKA (reference sequence). This CDR3 is CSASNPQGANTEAFF. The CDR3, as DNA: TGCAGTGCTAGTAACCCACAGGGAGCGAACACTGAAGCTTTCTTT.

This chain joins TRBV7-2 and TRBJ1-2, with D possibly TRBD1 on 6 matching bases. This CDR3 is built from 16 residues. CDR1 and CDR2 from the germline V gene are SGHTA and FQGNSA. V lost 1 base and J 2 bases, leaving 14 bases between the germline ends. The CDR3 region is CASSLVVGQGNYGYTF. CDR3 sequence (DNA): TGTGCCAGCAGCTTAGTGGTCGGGCAGGGGAACTATGGCTACACCTTC. The full variable domain, with the rest looked up from reference TRBV7-2 and TRBJ1-2, is GAGVSQSPSNKVTEKGKDVELRCDPISGHTALYWYRQSLGQGLEFLIYFQGNSAPDKSGLPSDRFSAERTGGSVSTLTIQRTQQEDSAVYLCASSLVVGQGNYGYTFGSGTRLTVV.